This entry is about one T cell receptor beta chain. The table lists this clone with a few counts. Which antigen it targets is not known. One base away there is no much larger clone; base qualities are not given. The time point label, as the study defines it: cells obtained before transplantation from donor or recipient. CD3+CD4+ and CD3+CD8+ populations were FACS-sorted from unstimulated pre-transplant donor and recipient cells taken from spleen or lymph nodes. This entry belongs to a study of graft-versus-host responses after intestinal transplantation (dated by TCRdb to about 2021). With respect to the entire study: Recipients received multivisceral, liver-intestinal, or isolated intestinal transplants. After intestinal transplantation, graft-versus-host and host-versus-graft alloreactive T cell clones in the graft, circulation and bone marrow were tracked using bulk TCR-beta CDR3 sequencing. The cohort enrolled about two dozen intestinal transplant recipients, one of whom was a retransplant, and a few patients without pretransplant specimens were excluded. Donor T cell macrochimerism was defined as a peak of at least 4% donor T cells among recipient peripheral blood mononuclear cells. Alloreactive clones were identified by sequencing pre-transplant mixed lymphocyte reaction products and comparing these products with unstimulated pre-transplant donor and recipient T cells. Every recipient was given anti-thymocyte globulin induction, followed by around three years of maintenance tacrolimus and steroids. Instead of going to the commercial service, samples from a few later patients were sequenced in-house on an Illumina MiSeq and processed with MiXCR. Broader findings and caveats from the paper: Early after transplant, declines in HvG clones were associated with peak levels of circulating GvH clones. High GvH to HvG T cell clonal ratios were observed in the allografts of patients with donor T cell macrochimerism. GvH clones were found in recipient bone marrow, and some of the GvH clones appeared earlier in ileal mucosa or blood, which is consistent with an intestinal mucosal origin. Conclusions were limited by the relatively low number and heterogeneity of intestinal transplant patients.

The library was produced with the immunoSEQ multiplex PCR assay. In most patients, genomic DNA was isolated using the Qiagen DNeasy Blood and Tissue Kit and sent frozen to Adaptive Biotechnologies for TCR sequencing. For most patients, genomic DNA was subjected to high-throughput TCR-beta CDR3 sequencing by Adaptive Biotechnologies. Per the authors' processing: Adaptive's ImmunoSEQ software supplied the TCR sequencing data for 15 to 20 patients, while MiXCR and VDJtools were used to process a few other patients. To correct CD4 versus CD8 sorting errors, sequences present in both subsets at a frequency ratio below 5:1 were removed. CDR3 nucleotide sequences shared between donor and recipient were removed because the origin of such sequences could not be assigned. At least 2-fold expansion over unstimulated cells and a minimum CFSE-low frequency of 0.002% (template counts) or 0.001% (read counts) were required for clones to be classified as alloreactive. Clones detected in sequenced pre-transplant spleen, lymph node, or MLR CFSE-low populations of the donor or recipient were defined as mappable. Cumulative frequency of alloreactive clones was calculated as a percentage of all sequences weighted by copy number. TCRdb holds this immuneACCESS table with in-frame rearrangements only. Some clones are missing; in checked studies, unresolved V genes explain under half, and the rest has no known cause. That table is the source of V, J and clone size, and D and trimming were worked out from the DNA. This sample holds 55,000 to 75,000 clones; approximately 84% were observed only once. The ten largest clones represent 0.35% to 0.45% of the sample.

The cysteine opens and the phenylalanine closes a CDR3 of 15 amino acids. The only DNA kept is the CDR3, 45 bases in frame from the first base. According to the germline V gene, CDR1 reads KGHSH and CDR2 reads LQKENI. Trimming at the junction amounts to 6 bases on V and 3 bases on J, and the germline ends lie 15 bases apart. Recombination linked TRBV18 to TRBJ2-1, with no confident D gene call. The sample in question was unstimulated CD4+ T cells sorted from spleen or lymph node cells, obtained before transplant. The TCR comes from a human donor who was the organ donor for an intestinal transplant. The CDR3 reads CASSPPGSNYNEQFF. The nucleotides read TGTGCCAGCTCGCCTCCCGGGTCCAACTACAATGAGCAGTTCTTC. Extended through the reference TRBV18 and TRBJ2-1 proteins, this CDR3 yields the full variable domain: NAGVMQNPRHLVRRRGQEARLRCSPMKGHSHVYWYRQLPEEGLKFMVYLQKENIIDESGMPKERFSAEFPKEGPSILRIQQVVRGDSAAYFCASSPPGSNYNEQFFGPGTRLTVL.